This T cell receptor (beta chain) was sequenced for a study of T cell responses to AZD1222 COVID-19 vaccine. TCRdb's copy holds only in-frame clones and misses some; the assay was immunoSEQ multiplex PCR. Of under 150,000 clones listed, roughly nine tenths are singletons. Of note for this clone: Its antigen remains unidentified.

The CDR3 covers 14 residues. Germline values: CDR1 ENHRY, CDR2 SYGVKD. V shed 3 bases and J shed 8 bases, with 14 bases lying between them. General study results and limits: Among vaccine-associated CD4 TCRs, coverage spanned spike, with dominance at 160-218 and 743-854.

The chain carries TRBV10-3 and TRBJ1-5; perhaps TRBD1 as D (5 bases). Sequences were derived from peripheral blood, sampled 28 days after the second AZD1222 dose. The TCR originated in an adult who received the AZD1222 COVID-19 vaccine. CDR3 amino acids: CAISETQVVEPQHF. The CDR3 region has the DNA TGTGCCATCAGTGAAACACAGGTCGTGGAGCCCCAGCATTTT.